This T cell receptor beta chain was found in a study of cytomegalovirus exposure and HLA in healthy donors. Germline V CDR1 and CDR2: SGHTA, FQGNSA. V dropped 5 bases and J dropped 0 bases, with 10 bases sitting between them. CDR3 length equals 15 residues. The PCR ran on 60 Vbeta and 13 Jbeta primers. Sequencing used immunoSEQ multiplex PCR; TCRdb keeps in-frame clones, though not all of them. The table has 180,000 or so clones, 70% to 90% seen once. The sequence was obtained from a man aged 18 to 29 in good health and CMV-seropositive. This chain uses TRBV7-2 with TRBJ1-4; the D is unclear. What was sequenced was PBMCs. CDR3 loop: CASSPDGATNEKLFF. CDR3 nucleotide sequence: TGTGCCAGCAGCCCGGACGGGGCAACTAATGAAAAACTGTTTTTT. The full variable domain, rest sourced from reference TRBV7-2 and TRBJ1-4, is GAGVSQSPSNKVTEKGKDVELRCDPISGHTALYWYRQSLGQGLEFLIYFQGNSAPDKSGLPSDRFSAERTGGSVSTLTIQRTQQEDSAVYLCASSPDGATNEKLFFGSGTQLSVL.